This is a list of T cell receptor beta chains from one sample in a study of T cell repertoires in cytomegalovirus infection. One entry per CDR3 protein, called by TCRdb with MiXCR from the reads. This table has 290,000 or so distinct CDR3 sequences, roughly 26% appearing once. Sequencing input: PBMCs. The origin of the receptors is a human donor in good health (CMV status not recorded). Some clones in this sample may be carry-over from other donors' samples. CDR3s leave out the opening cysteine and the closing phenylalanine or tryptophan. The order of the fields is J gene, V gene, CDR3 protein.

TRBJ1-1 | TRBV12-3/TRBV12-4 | ASSETGQTEAF
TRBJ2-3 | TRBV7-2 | ASSLTTGGVSDTQY
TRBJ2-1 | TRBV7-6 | ASSLGGRIYNEQF
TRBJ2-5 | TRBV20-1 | SAGDRAETQY
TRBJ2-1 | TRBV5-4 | ASSPGGKTSYNEQF
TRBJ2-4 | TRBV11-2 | ASSSRLGGNIQY
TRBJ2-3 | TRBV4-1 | ASSQGGFDTQY
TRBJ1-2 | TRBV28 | ASSSTSYGYT
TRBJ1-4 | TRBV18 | ASYRGHSNEKLF
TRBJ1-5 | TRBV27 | ASNLTPSNQPQH
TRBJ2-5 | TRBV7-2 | ASSLDRIETQY
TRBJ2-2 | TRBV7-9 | ASSLHQLTGELF
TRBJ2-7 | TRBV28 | ASIQGVQGYEQY
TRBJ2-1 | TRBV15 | ATSRQSDRFHEQF
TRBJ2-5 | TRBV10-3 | AISESTSRETQY
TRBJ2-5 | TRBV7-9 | ASSSGTSGTLVETQY
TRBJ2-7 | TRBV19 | ASSMGQVYEQY
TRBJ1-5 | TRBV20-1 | SASPGGRSNQPQH
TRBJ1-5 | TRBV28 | ASHRVGNQPQH
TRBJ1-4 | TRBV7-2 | ASSPGQGAEKLF
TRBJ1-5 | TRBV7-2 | ASSWAVNSNQPQH
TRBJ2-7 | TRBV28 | ASSPPGTARIEQY
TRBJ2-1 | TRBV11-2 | ASSLDRSTGEQF
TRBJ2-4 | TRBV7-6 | ASSLVVENIQY
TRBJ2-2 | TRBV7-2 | ASSSQTGELF
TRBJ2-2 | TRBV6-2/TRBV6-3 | ASNVRKPNTGELF
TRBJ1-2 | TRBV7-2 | ASSSGQGALYGYT
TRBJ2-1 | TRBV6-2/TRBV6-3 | ASSSRGGAYEQF
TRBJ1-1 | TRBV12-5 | ASGFQGTGGLAF
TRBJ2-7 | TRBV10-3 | ATYPSTGTGFKEQY
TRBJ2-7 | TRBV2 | ASREGDLSYEQY
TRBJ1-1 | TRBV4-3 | ASSQLDRGYPEAF